This T cell receptor (beta chain) appears in the sequencing data of a study of T cell repertoires in cytomegalovirus infection. One entry per CDR3 protein results from TCRdb running MiXCR on the reads. Of around 180,000 distinct CDR3 sequences detected, roughly 30% appear once; the ten largest clones hold approximately 31%. V shed 1 base and J shed 6 bases, with 12 bases lying between them. The length of the CDR3 is 14 residues. From germline, CDR1 is SGHDN and CDR2 FVKESK. This clonotype was observed once. This TCR was sampled from a human donor in good health (CMV status not recorded). Some clones in this sample may be carry-over from other donors' samples. This rearrangement joins TRBV14 to TRBJ1-1, with D unclear. What was sequenced was PBMCs. CDR3 bases: TGTGCCAGCAGCCAAGTTCGCGGATTCGCTGAAGCTTTCTTT. Translating it yields CASSQVRGFAEAFF.